Each of the 5 T cell receptor beta chains below was sequenced from the same sample in a study of blood T cells in healthy people across ages. For the second PCR, which ran for about 6 to 11 cycles, a sample-barcoded 5' primer and a J-beta primer mix were used. TCRdb reprocessed the 5' RACE reads with MiXCR, giving one entry per CDR3 protein. The data hold about 1 million distinct CDR3 sequences, with more than 35% observed a single time. The sequenced sample was blood. Receptors were obtained from a woman aged 55-75 years in good health.

The gene calls are TRBV20-1 and TRBJ2-6, with D hard to call. The CDR3 runs 13 residues. Germline V gene lookup returns CDR1 DFQATT and CDR2 SNEGSKA (reference sequence). V was cut by 5 bases and J by 4 bases, with 9 bases left in between. CDR3 sequence reads: CSAPILGANVLTF. The CDR3 bases are TGCAGTGCTCCTATCTTGGGGGCCAACGTCCTGACTTTC.

V and J are TRBV27 and TRBJ2-1, with 10 bases that match TRBD2. In germline, CDR1 is MNHEY, CDR2 SMNVEV (reference sequence). Trimming at V came to 5 bases and at J to 2 bases, leaving 3 bases not matched to a gene. There are 15 residues in the CDR3. CDR3 nucleotide sequence: TGTGCCAGCAGTGAGCGGGAGGGGACCTACAATGAGCAGTTCTTC. Protein sequence: CASSEREGTYNEQFF.

The chain carries TRBV6-6 and TRBJ1-1; 7 nucleotides agree with TRBD1. The J segment lost 5 bases and the V segment lost 6 bases, leaving 6 bases of the junction unmatched. The V gene's germline CDR1 is MNHNY and CDR2 SVGAGI (reference sequence). The CDR3 spans 13 residues. DNA for the CDR3: TGTGCCAGCAGACAGGGGTCCGGGACTGAAGCTTTCTTT. Its translation is CASRQGSGTEAFF.

V is TRBV6-5 and J is TRBJ1-4; no reliable D call. V was trimmed by 0 bases and J by 5 bases, leaving 7 bases between them. This CDR3 contains 14 residues. Germline V gene data show CDR1 as MNHEY and CDR2 as SVGAGI. The CDR3 DNA reads as TGTGCCAGCAGTTACTCGCAAGCAAATGAAAAACTGTTTTTT. It codes for CASSYSQANEKLFF.

This chain connects TRBV3-1 to TRBJ2-4, with D perhaps TRBD2 (5 bases). The tail of the sequence fits TRBJ2-5 better, so the J call may be wrong. CDR3 length equals 14 residues. Germline-derived CDR1 and CDR2 are LGHDT and YNNKEL (reference sequence). CDR3 in DNA: TGTGCCAGCAGCCAAATGGGAGTACAAGAGACCCAGTACTTC. Translating gives CASSQMGVQETQYF.